This T cell receptor beta chain was sequenced during a study of T-cell reconstitution after alpha-beta-depleted transplantation in children. This clonotype has just a few counts. CDR1 MNHEY and CDR2 SVGEGT come from the germline V gene. This CDR3 has 17 amino acids. The V segment lost 2 bases and the J segment 5 bases; nucleotides outside the gene matches: 9. A TCRbeta library incorporating unique molecular identifiers was prepared. A single record per CDR3 protein comes from TCRdb applying MiXCR to the PCR reads. Of nearly 350,000 distinct CDR3 sequences listed, about 17% are singletons. This clonotype was sampled from a male patient under 10 years old who had a stem cell transplant for acute lymphoblastic leukemia, so the T cells may come from the graft donor. J is TRBJ2-2 and V is TRBV6-2 or TRBV6-3; 9 bases map to TRBD2. Specimen: PBMCs, mostly from graft donor cells, collected 360 days after TCRalphabeta/CD19-depleted stem cell transplant. DNA for the CDR3: TGTGCCAGCAGTTACAACATAGCGGGAGTAGGAACCGGGGAGCTGTTTTTT. It codes for CASSYNIAGVGTGELFF.